A selection of T cell receptor beta chains follows, all from one sample in a study of T cell responses to AZD1222 COVID-19 vaccine. The assay was immunoSEQ multiplex PCR, and TCRdb's table has in-frame clones only and misses some. The table has around 190,000 clones, 92% seen once. The sample consisted of peripheral blood, taken on day 0 of AZD1222 vaccination. The receptor set was obtained from an adult in good health. The CDR3 runs from the conserved cysteine through the conserved F or W. The D gene is left open where the match is weak. Size is omitted from some rows. Given values are once, few, many or a class for expanded clones.

j_gene: TRBJ1-3
abundance: -
d_gene: -
v_gene: TRBV5-1
CDR3nt: TGCGCCAGCAGCTTGGGCCCGACGGACTCTGGAAACACCATATATTTT
CDR3aa: CASSLGPTDSGNTIYF

j_gene: TRBJ1-4
abundance: -
d_gene: -
v_gene: TRBV23-1
CDR3nt: TGCGCCAGCAGTCTGGGATCGGGGTACGGTGGACTGTTTTTT
CDR3aa: CASSLGSGYGGLFF

j_gene: TRBJ2-1
abundance: -
d_gene: TRBD2
v_gene: TRBV5-1
CDR3nt: TGCGCCAGCAGCTCACCCGGGACTAGCGGGGGGGAAAGTGAGCAGTTCTTC
CDR3aa: CASSSPGTSGGESEQFF

j_gene: TRBJ1-6
abundance: -
d_gene: -
v_gene: TRBV7-6
CDR3nt: TGTGCCAGCAGTCCAGCGGCGTCGAGCTCCTATAATTCACCCCTCCACTTT
CDR3aa: CASSPAASSSYNSPLHF

j_gene: TRBJ1-2
abundance: -
d_gene: -
v_gene: TRBV28
CDR3nt: TGTGCCAGCAGTTTAGTTCCAGGGCCGAACTATGGCTACACCTTC
CDR3aa: CASSLVPGPNYGYTF

j_gene: TRBJ1-6
abundance: once
d_gene: -
v_gene: TRBV5-6
CDR3nt: TGTGCCAGCAGCCCGCCGAGGGGGAGTTCACCCCTCCACTTT
CDR3aa: CASSPPRGSSPLHF

j_gene: TRBJ2-3
abundance: -
d_gene: TRBD1
v_gene: TRBV6-6
CDR3nt: TGTGCCTGCCGAGACAGGGGGAGCACAGATACGCAGTATTTT
CDR3aa: CACRDRGSTDTQYF

j_gene: TRBJ1-2
abundance: -
d_gene: -
v_gene: TRBV7-2
CDR3nt: TGTGCCAGCAGCCCTTCGACAGCCTTGTACACCTTC
CDR3aa: CASSPSTALYTF

j_gene: TRBJ1-2
abundance: -
d_gene: TRBD1
v_gene: TRBV11-2
CDR3nt: TGTGCCAGCAGCTTAGGGTTGGGGGACAGTCGCTATGGCTACACCTTC
CDR3aa: CASSLGLGDSRYGYTF

j_gene: TRBJ1-2
abundance: -
d_gene: -
v_gene: TRBV5-1
CDR3nt: TGCGCCAGCAGCTTGGGCAGAGAGATTTATGGCTACACCTTC
CDR3aa: CASSLGREIYGYTF